This T cell receptor beta chain was documented in a study of OX40 agonist ivuxolimab in advanced cancers. Findings and limits, study-wide: Clonal expansion was seen in CD4+ and CD8+ blood T cells by week 6 at 0.1 to 3.0 mg/kg.

A word on this clone: The antigen is not known.

The table came from immunoSEQ multiplex PCR; TCRdb's copy has only in-frame clones and leaves some out. Counted here are roughly 56,000 clones, about 82% occurring once; the ten biggest clones make up over 2%. Sequenced material: CD4+ or CD8+ T cells sorted from blood, taken in a trial of the OX40 agonist ivuxolimab. This TCR derives from an adult with an advanced solid tumor such as melanoma, head and neck, liver or kidney cancer.

CDR3 sequence: CAISPGQPGELFF. Written as DNA, the CDR3 is TGTGCCATCAGCCCGGGACAGCCCGGGGAGCTGTTTTTT. The chain recombines TRBV10-3 with TRBJ2-2; TRBD1 aligns across 7 bases. In germline, CDR1 is ENHRY, CDR2 SYGVKD. This CDR3 comprises 13 residues. The ends lost 6 bases at V and 6 bases at J; junction bases unmatched: 4.